This T cell receptor beta chain was recovered during a study of Ad26.COV2.S vaccination and SARS-CoV-2 variants. Looking at the study overall: Donor got 5x10^10 or 1x10^11 viral particles of Ad26.COV2.S. Notes on the study in general: Reportedly, after vaccination the spike-specific CD8+ and CD4+ T cell responses displayed substantial breadth.

Clones were read by immunoSEQ multiplex PCR, and TCRdb kept only the in-frame ones, dropping some. The sample has 300,000 to 400,000 clones; 80% to 90% are singletons. With respect to this clone: No antigen is known for it.

As to treatment: roughly 18 received Ad26.COV2.S at low or high dose, single or two shots; about five received placebo; per-sample allocation not given. Material that was analyzed had been drawn on day 63 after the first vaccine or placebo injection. This Boston cohort included adults aged 18-55 years. The V and J ends lost 4 bases and 1 base respectively, with 20 bases between them. This CDR3 spans 17 amino acids. The germline gives CDR1 SGHNT, CDR2 YYREEE (reference sequence). The clonotype originates from a person aged 18-60 years who received the Ad26.COV2.S COVID-19 vaccine or a placebo. The V call is TRBV5-4, the J call TRBJ1-1; D may be TRBD1 (5 bases). Sequencing used peripheral blood, obtained in a trial of Ad26.COV2.S vaccine versus placebo. CDR3 coding DNA: TGTGCCAGCAGCGCCGCGGGTTGGGGGATAAAGAACACTGAAGCTTTCTTT. The encoded protein is CASSAAGWGIKNTEAFF.